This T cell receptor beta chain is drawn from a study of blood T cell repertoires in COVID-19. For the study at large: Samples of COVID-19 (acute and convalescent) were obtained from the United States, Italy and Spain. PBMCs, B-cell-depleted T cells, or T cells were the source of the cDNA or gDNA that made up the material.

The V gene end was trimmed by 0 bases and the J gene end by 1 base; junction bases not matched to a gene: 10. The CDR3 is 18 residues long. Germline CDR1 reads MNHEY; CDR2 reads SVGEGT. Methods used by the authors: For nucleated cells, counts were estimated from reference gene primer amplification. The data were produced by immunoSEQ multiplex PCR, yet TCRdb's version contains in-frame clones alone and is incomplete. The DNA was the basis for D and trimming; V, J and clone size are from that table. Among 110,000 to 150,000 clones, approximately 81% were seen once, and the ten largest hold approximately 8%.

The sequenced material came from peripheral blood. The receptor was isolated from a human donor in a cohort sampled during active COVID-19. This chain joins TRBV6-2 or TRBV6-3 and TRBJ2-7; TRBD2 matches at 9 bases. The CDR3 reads CASSYSMAGGPFSYEQYF. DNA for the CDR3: TGTGCCAGCAGTTACTCGATGGCGGGAGGGCCTTTTTCCTACGAGCAGTACTTC.